The sequence of this TCR beta chain was determined in a study of molecular identifiers for immune sequencing clone quantification. Study observations and caveats: Among effectors, clones above 20 RNA copies held over 97% of molecules; among naive cells, under 1%. Barcode sharing among identical TCR molecules could make large clones appear smaller. Among roughly 910,000 naive cells, spiked Jurkat TCR RNA from a single cell was reportedly detectable.

Each CDR3 protein is one row after TCRdb ran MiXCR on the PCR reads. The sample records 15,000 to 20,000 distinct CDR3 sequences, around 23% being singletons. The CD8+CD4-CCR7+CD45RA+ phenotype defined the sorted naive CD8 T cells. The CDR3 extends over 12 amino acids. The trim removed 10 bases at V and 7 bases at J, leaving 2 bases unmatched. The V gene's germline CDR1 is MNHNS and CDR2 SASEGT. Concerning this clonotype itself: Its antigen is still unknown.

The source of this sequence is a human donor in good health. Some libraries in this study had Jurkat cell RNA spiked in. Sequencing used naive CD8+ T cells from blood, with Jurkat cell RNA spiked in. Subset meaning: FACS-sorted CD8+CD4-CCR7+CD45RA+ naive T cells. This chain links TRBV6-1 with TRBJ2-1; the match to TRBD2 covers 12 bases. The CDR3 DNA reads as TGTGCCACCGGGACTAGCGGGAATGAGCAGTTCTTC. Translated, it gives CATGTSGNEQFF.